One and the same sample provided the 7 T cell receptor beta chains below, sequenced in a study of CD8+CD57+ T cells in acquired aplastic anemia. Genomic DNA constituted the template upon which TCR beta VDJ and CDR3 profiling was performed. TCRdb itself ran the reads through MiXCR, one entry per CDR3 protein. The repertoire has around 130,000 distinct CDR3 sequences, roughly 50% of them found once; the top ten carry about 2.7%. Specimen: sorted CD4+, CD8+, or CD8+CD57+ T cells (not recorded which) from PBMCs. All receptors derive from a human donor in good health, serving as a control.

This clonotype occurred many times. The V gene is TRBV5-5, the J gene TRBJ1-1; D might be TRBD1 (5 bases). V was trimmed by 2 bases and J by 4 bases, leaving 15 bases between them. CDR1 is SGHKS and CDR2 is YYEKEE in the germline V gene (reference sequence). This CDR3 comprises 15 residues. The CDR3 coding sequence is TGTGCCAGCAGCTTTCAGGCGCAGGGTGCCACTGAAGCTTTCTTT. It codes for CASSFQAQGATEAFF. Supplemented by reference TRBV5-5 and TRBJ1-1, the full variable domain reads DAGVTQSPTHLIKTRGQQVTLRCSPISGHKSVSWYQQVLGQGPQFIFQYYEKEERGRGNFPDRFSARQFPNYSSELNVNALLLGDSALYLCASSFQAQGATEAFFGQGTRLTVV.

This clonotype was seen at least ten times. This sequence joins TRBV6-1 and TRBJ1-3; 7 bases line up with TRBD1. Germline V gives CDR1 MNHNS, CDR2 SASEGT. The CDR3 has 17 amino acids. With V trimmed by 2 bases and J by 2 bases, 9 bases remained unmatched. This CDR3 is CASSERSNRGAGNTIYF. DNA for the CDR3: TGTGCCAGCAGTGAAAGGAGTAACAGGGGAGCTGGAAACACCATATATTTT.

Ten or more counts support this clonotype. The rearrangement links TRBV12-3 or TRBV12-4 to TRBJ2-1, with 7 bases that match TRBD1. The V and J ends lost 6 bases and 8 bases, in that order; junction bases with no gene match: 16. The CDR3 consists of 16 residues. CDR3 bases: TGTGCCAGCAGCCCCCTGACTATTAAGGGGGCCGATGAGCAGTTCTTC. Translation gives CASSPLTIKGADEQFF.

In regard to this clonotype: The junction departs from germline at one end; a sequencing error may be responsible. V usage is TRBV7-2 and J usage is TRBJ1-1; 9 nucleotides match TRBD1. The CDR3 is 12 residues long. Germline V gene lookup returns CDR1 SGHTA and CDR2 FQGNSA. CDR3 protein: CASSPGTGPLSF. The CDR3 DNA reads TGTGCCAGCAGCCCCGGGACAGGGCCCCTTTCCTTT.

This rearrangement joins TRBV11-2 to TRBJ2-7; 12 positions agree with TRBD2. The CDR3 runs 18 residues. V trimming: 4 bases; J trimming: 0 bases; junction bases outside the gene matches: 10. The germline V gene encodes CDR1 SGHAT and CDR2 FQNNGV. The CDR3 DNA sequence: TGTGCCAGCAGCTCCAGGACTAGCGGGGAGGCCTTCTCCTACGAGCAGTACTTC. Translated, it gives CASSSRTSGEAFSYEQYF.

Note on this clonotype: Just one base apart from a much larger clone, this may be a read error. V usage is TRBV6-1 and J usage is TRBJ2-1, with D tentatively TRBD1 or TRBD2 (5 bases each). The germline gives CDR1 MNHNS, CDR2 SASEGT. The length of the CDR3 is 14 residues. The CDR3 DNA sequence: TGTGCCAGCAGCGGGTGGGGACGGTACACTGAGCAGTTCTTC. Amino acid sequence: CASSGWGRYTEQFF.

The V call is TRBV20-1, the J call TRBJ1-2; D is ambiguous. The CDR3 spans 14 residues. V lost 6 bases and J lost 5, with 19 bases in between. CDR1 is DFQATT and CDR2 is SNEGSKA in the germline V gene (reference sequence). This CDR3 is CSADHLDRDYGYTF. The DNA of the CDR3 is TGCAGTGCCGACCACCTGGACCGCGATTATGGCTACACCTTC.